This paragraph covers one T cell receptor beta chain sequence. Its antigen specificity is not known. No quality values exist for individual bases; no much larger clone is one base distant. Inclusive of the bounding cysteine and phenylalanine, the CDR3 is 15 residues long. Here the CDR3 DNA is all that survives: 45 bases in frame from base 1. CDR1 and CDR2, per the germline V gene (reference sequence), are SEHNR and FQNEAQ. Relative to germline, V is missing 7 bases and J is missing 5 bases, with 6 bases of the junction outside any gene match. These data are taken from a study of control samples from healthy donors and cancer patients (dated by TCRdb to 2020 to 2022). The method behind the library was the immunoSEQ multiplex PCR assay. TCRdb retrieved this table from immuneACCESS and kept in-frame rearrangements only. Not all clones are present; in checked studies, unresolved V genes account for under half, and no reason is known for the remainder. The sample table records 120,000 or so clones; 88% of these occur just once. The ten largest clones add up to about 3.9% of the sample.

Sequenced sample: PBMCs. The rearrangement combines TRBV7-9 with TRBJ2-2; 11 bases in the middle match TRBD2. The TCR sequence derives from a woman aged 60-75 years with lung cancer. DNA sequence: TGTGCCAGCAACCCGACTAGCGGGGTGACCGGGGAGCTGTTTTTT. This yields the protein CASNPTSGVTGELFF.